This T cell receptor (beta chain) was observed in a study of blood T cell repertoires in COVID-19. In the study's own analysis: How many nucleated cells were present was estimated from reference gene primer amplification. The data were produced by immunoSEQ multiplex PCR, yet TCRdb's version contains in-frame clones alone and is incomplete. V and J calls plus clone size are reproduced from that table; the DNA served to infer D and trimming. Of 150,000 to 200,000 clones listed, more than 70% are singletons. This clone showed up just once. This TCR came from a man between 40 and 49 years old with active or convalescent COVID-19. The sequencing sample was made of peripheral blood.

The CDR3 sequence is CASSLNPGTTANLGSDTQYF. CDR3 bases: TGTGCCAGCAGTTTAAACCCCGGGACTACCGCAAATTTAGGTTCAGATACGCAGTATTTT. The chain recombines TRBV27 with TRBJ2-3; 7 nucleotides agree with TRBD2. Losses at the gene ends were 2 bases for V and 4 bases for J; bases not matched to a gene: 21. The length of the CDR3 is 20 residues. Germline CDR1 reads MNHEY; CDR2 reads SMNVEV (reference sequence).